The entry that follows covers one TCR beta chain sequence. The data derive from a study of blood T cell repertoires in COVID-19. About the study: COVID-19 samples from acute and convalescent phases originated in the United States, Italy and Spain. Sample material is recorded as cDNA or gDNA derived from T cells, B-cell-depleted T cells, or PBMCs.

The germline V gene has CDR1 ENHRY and CDR2 SYGVKD. CDR3 size: 12 residues. The V end was cut by 7 bases, the J end by 1 base, with 8 bases between. Per the original data handling: Amplification from reference gene primers served as the basis for estimated nucleated cell counts. Assay used: immunoSEQ multiplex PCR; TCRdb lists only in-frame clones, some missing. For V, J and clone size, that table is used; D and trimming come from the DNA. The table has approximately 190,000 clones, around 90% seen once. The gene calls are TRBV10-3 and TRBJ2-7; tentative D call: TRBD1 (5 bases). This sequence was found in a man in his fifties or sixties with acute or convalescent COVID-19. Sequencing was carried out using peripheral blood. In nucleotides, the CDR3 is TGTGCCATCACTCAGGGTTCCTACGAGCAGTACTTC. Amino acids: CAITQGSYEQYF.